This TCR beta chain appears in the sequencing data of a study of CD8+CD57+ T cells in acquired aplastic anemia. Study context: Sorted CD4+ plus CD8+ cells gave DNA averaging about 3.2 ug.

The CDR3 is made up of 13 amino acids. V was trimmed by 2 bases and J by 4 bases, leaving 11 bases between them. Germline V gives CDR1 SQVTM, CDR2 ANQGSEA. Using genomic DNA as the template, TCR beta VDJ and CDR3 profiling was carried out. TCRdb re-analysed the reads in MiXCR, keeping a single row per CDR3 protein. Of under 200,000 distinct CDR3 sequences listed, 40% to 55% are singletons. Comment on this clonotype: Its antigen is unknown.

Flow cytometry had shown expanded CD8+CD57+ cells in the patients chosen for sequencing. Regarding the study as a whole: Approximately 30 was the count of CD8+ CDR3 sequences that patients shared with controls.

The V gene is TRBV29-1, the J gene TRBJ1-1; D is unclear. The TCR originated in a human donor with aplastic anemia. Input material: sorted CD4+, CD8+, or CD8+CD57+ T cells (not recorded which) from PBMCs. The CDR3 bases are TGCAGCGTTGAATACGTGACGGGCACTGAAGCTTTCTTT. Protein product: CSVEYVTGTEAFF.